Listed here is a single T cell receptor beta chain. Sequencing was performed with immunoSEQ multiplex PCR; in TCRdb, only in-frame clones are kept and a portion is missing. The sample carries approximately 40,000 clones, 88% recorded once. The data originate from a study of T cell changes during pregnancy in multiple sclerosis. V lost 3 bases, J lost 4 bases, and 6 bases stayed unmatched. Germline V gene lookup returns CDR1 SGDLS and CDR2 YYNGEE. This CDR3 comprises 14 residues. J is TRBJ1-1 and V is TRBV9; 7 bases align to TRBD1. The clonotype originates from a female donor with multiple sclerosis, enrolled in a pregnancy study. Sequencing was performed on CD4+ T cells from peripheral blood mononuclear cells, taken in the second trimester of pregnancy. CDR3 nucleotides: TGTGCCAGCAGCGGAGTAGGGGGCCTCACTGAAGCTTTCTTT. Translated, it gives CASSGVGGLTEAFF.